What follows describes a single T cell receptor (beta chain). Its antigen remains undetermined. Nothing much larger sits one base from this clone, and base qualities are not available. This record comes from a study of early T cells in non-severe SARS-CoV-2 infection (dated by TCRdb to about 2021). Study-wide context: Bulk RNA from unsorted whole blood was used for TCR sequencing, so alpha and beta chains could not be paired.

Paper-wide results and their limitations: VDJdb matching was skewed toward anti-spike CD8 responses and likely underestimated virus-specific expansions, missing private and CD4 specificities.

Trimming removed 3 bases from V and 3 bases from J, leaving 15 bases between the germline ends. The CDR3, cysteine through phenylalanine, is 14 amino acids long. The retained sequence is limited to the CDR3, 42 bases, with the frame set at the first base. As encoded in the germline V gene (reference sequence), CDR1 is DFQATT while CDR2 is SNEGSKA. Set within a cohort of healthcare workers in London, UK, this nested case-control study involved weekly PCR testing of nasopharyngeal swabs along with blood sampling. Healthcare workers were enrolled in the week of the UK lockdown, from 23 to 31 March 2020, and were followed every week for up to about 16 weeks. Library preparation used 5' RACE. Sequencing took place on a NextSeq 500. The TCR library protocol attached unique molecular identifiers to individual cDNA molecules to correct for sequencing error and PCR bias. Sequencing covered both TCR alpha and beta chains, and within each sample the abundances of alpha and beta sequences were tightly co-correlated. The authors' pipeline ran thus. V gene, J gene and CDR3 annotation of TCR sequences was performed with Decombinator V4. TCRs were defined as expanded if a significant change between any two time points was detected under a Poisson model with p below 0.0001. Abundances of TCRs were expressed as counts per million after normalisation to the total number of TCRs sequenced in each sample. TRAV1-2 paired with TRAJ12, TRAJ20 or TRAJ33 defined MAIT TCRs, while TRAV10 paired with TRAJ18 defined iNKT TCRs. VDJdb, accessed 1 November 2021, was searched for CMV, EBV and SARS-CoV-2 annotated TCRs, excluding TCRs annotated for multiple antigens. TCRdb reprocessing: public reads trimmed at Q25 with fastp, clones called with MiXCR, in-frame beta chains kept. CDR3 protein duplicates are merged, each entry listing the most common genes and DNA. The V and J calls reflect TCRdb's pipeline rather than the authors' work. The sample table shows 85,000 to 100,000 distinct CDR3 sequences, and 9.5% to 11% are seen once. The ten largest clones represent approximately 5% of the sample.

The sequence joins TRBV20-1 to TRBJ2-7; the D gene is not confidently resolved. The sequenced material came from whole blood. The source is an adult who was a healthcare worker with PCR-confirmed SARS-CoV-2 infection or an uninfected control (not recorded which). For the CDR3, the sequence is CSARRSSSHYEQYF. The DNA reads TGCAGTGCTAGGCGATCCTCCTCCCACTACGAGCAGTACTTC.